The 20 T cell receptor beta chains presented below share a single source sample, sequenced in a study of cytomegalovirus exposure and HLA in healthy donors. It was with 60 Vbeta and 13 Jbeta primers that the PCR ran. Clones were read by immunoSEQ multiplex PCR, and TCRdb kept only the in-frame ones, dropping some. Of roughly 200,000 clones listed, about 77% are singletons. Sequences were obtained from PBMCs. The receptors were sampled from a woman aged 25 to 39 in good health and CMV-seronegative.

The chain employs TRBV18 and TRBJ1-2, with 9 bases lining up with TRBD1. CDR3 length: 14 amino acids. The ends lost 3 bases at V and 7 bases at J; junction bases unmatched: 6. Germline V gene data show CDR1 as KGHSH and CDR2 as LQKENI. The CDR3 DNA is TGTGCCAGCTCACCGGGACAGGGCGGGGTTGGCTACACCTTC. This sequence encodes CASSPGQGGVGYTF.

This clone has just one count. CDR3 coding DNA: TGCGCCAGCAGCCCGGGGACAGGATGGACTGAAGCTTTCTTT. This sequence encodes CASSPGTGWTEAFF. The gene calls are TRBV5-1 and TRBJ1-1, with 8 bases that match TRBD1. J lost 5 bases, V lost 4 bases, and 7 bases had no gene match. The CDR3 is made up of 14 amino acids. Germline V gene data show CDR1 as SGHRS and CDR2 as YFSETQ.

The V gene is TRBV7-2, the J gene TRBJ2-6; possibly TRBD1 for D (5 bases). Germline V CDR1 and CDR2: SGHTA, FQGNSA. The CDR3 loop spans 18 amino acids. V was trimmed by 2 bases and J by 0 bases, leaving 14 bases between them. The CDR3 coding sequence is TGTGCCAGCAGCTTAAAAGGGGATCTCTTCTCTGGGGCCAACGTCCTGACTTTC. This sequence encodes CASSLKGDLFSGANVLTF.

This chain connects TRBV5-1 to TRBJ2-7, with TRBD1 identical over 7 bases. V lost 4 bases, J lost 3 bases, and 10 bases stayed unmatched. The CDR3 is 15 amino acids. Germline values: CDR1 SGHRS, CDR2 YFSETQ. The CDR3 spells CASSPDRQGNYEQYF. CDR3 DNA: TGCGCCAGCAGCCCGGACCGACAGGGAAACTACGAGCAGTACTTC.

This clone has more than one count but fewer than ten. V gene TRBV4-1 combines with J gene TRBJ1-1; D is perhaps TRBD1 (5 bases). Trimming removed 0 bases at V and 7 bases at J, with 15 bases between. The CDR3 sequence is 15 residues long. The V gene's germline CDR1 is MGHRA and CDR2 YSYEKL. The CDR3 sequence: CASSQEYQGHREAFF. DNA of the CDR3: TGCGCCAGCAGCCAAGAATACCAGGGCCACCGTGAAGCTTTCTTT.

As regards this clone: An end of the junction differs from the germline gene, which may be a read error. The chain employs TRBV6-5 and TRBJ1-2, with D maybe TRBD1 (5 bases). The CDR3 loop spans 13 amino acids. CDR1 is MNHEY, CDR2 SVGAGI, per germline. The CDR3 loop reads CASSYGGTYGYPF. For the CDR3, the DNA is TGTGCCAGCAGTTACGGGGGGACCTATGGCTACCCCTTC.

The chain uses TRBV19 and TRBJ2-2, with D possibly TRBD1 on 6 matching bases. The V end lost 4 bases, the J end lost 2 bases, and 11 bases lay between the germline ends. Germline CDR1 and CDR2: LNHDA and SQIVND (reference sequence). The CDR3 has 15 residues. CDR3 sequence (DNA): TGTGCCAGTAGTAGGCCGGGACAAAACACCGGGGAGCTGTTTTTT. Translated, it gives CASSRPGQNTGELFF.

This clone was counted a single time. For the CDR3, the DNA is TGTGCCAGCAGTGAAGTCCCCAGGGCAGGGGAAGAGCAGTACTTC. Translation gives CASSEVPRAGEEQYF. This chain links TRBV6-1 with TRBJ2-7; possible D gene TRBD1, 6 bases. Trimming shortened V by 1 base and J by 7 bases, and 17 bases separated the two germline ends. The CDR3 is made up of 15 amino acids. Germline V CDR1 and CDR2: MNHNS, SASEGT.

The chain is built from TRBV6-5 and TRBJ2-1; TRBD2 matches at 11 bases. The junction had 7 bases not matched to a gene; V was cut back by 8 bases and J by 7 bases. The CDR3 totals 14 residues. The germline V gene encodes CDR1 MNHEY and CDR2 SVGAGI. DNA of the CDR3: TGTGCCAGCGCGACTAGCGGGGACGTGAATGAGCAGTTCTTC. The encoded protein is CASATSGDVNEQFF.

As to this clone: One end of the junction does not line up with germline, which may come from a read error. The chain recombines TRBV7-9 with TRBJ1-2, with a weak D call TRBD1 (5 bases). The germline V gene has CDR1 SEHNR and CDR2 FQNEAQ (reference sequence). The length of the CDR3 is 13 residues. DNA of the CDR3: TGTTCCAGCAGCTTTGAGACAGTCTATGGCTACACCTTC. Amino acids: CSSSFETVYGYTF.

The chain is built from TRBV9 and TRBJ1-2, with a tentative D call TRBD1 (6 bases). The ends were cut back, 0 bases at V and 5 bases at J, with 17 bases in the middle. The CDR3 length is 16 residues. The V gene's germline CDR1 is SGDLS and CDR2 YYNGEE. CDR3 sequence: CASSVAERTQGYGYTF. Here the CDR3 DNA reads TGTGCCAGCAGCGTAGCTGAGAGGACCCAGGGGTATGGCTACACCTTC.

This clone has just a few counts. This sequence joins TRBV5-4 and TRBJ2-7; the D gene is possibly TRBD2 (6 bases). V was cut by 0 bases and J by 6 bases, with 16 bases left in between. This CDR3 region has 15 residues. Germline assignment: CDR1 SGHNT and CDR2 YYREEE (reference sequence). The CDR3 is CASSLGGSGPREQYF. CDR3 nucleotides: TGTGCCAGCAGCTTGGGTGGTAGCGGACCCCGCGAGCAGTACTTC.

The rearrangement uses TRBV7-9 and TRBJ2-1; D unclear. Germline V gene data show CDR1 as SEHNR and CDR2 as FQNEAQ (reference sequence). The V gene lost 3 bases and the J gene lost 0 bases, with 6 bases spanning the gap. The CDR3 is made up of 14 amino acids. The CDR3 DNA sequence: TGTGCCAGCAGCTTGGGCAGCTCCTACAATGAGCAGTTCTTC. It translates to CASSLGSSYNEQFF.

The V and J genes are TRBV29-1 and TRBJ2-7; maybe TRBD1 (6 bases). Germline V gene data show CDR1 as SQVTM and CDR2 as ANQGSEA. CDR3 length: 13 residues. Trimming pared 6 bases from V and 3 bases from J, leaving 15 bases between. Written as DNA, the CDR3 is TGCAGCGTCTCCGGGACATCGGTCTACGAGCAGTACTTC. Its protein product is CSVSGTSVYEQYF.

A few counts support this clone. This chain connects TRBV30 to TRBJ2-7, with a tentative D call TRBD1 (5 bases). Trimming pared 0 bases from V and 4 bases from J, leaving 16 bases between. Germline V lookup: CDR1 GTSNPN, CDR2 SVGIG (reference sequence). The CDR3 is made up of 15 amino acids. In nucleotides, the CDR3 is TGTGCCTGGAGTGTACGTCAGGGAATGGCGTACGAGCAGTACTTC. Its protein is CAWSVRQGMAYEQYF.

This chain uses TRBV18 with TRBJ1-3, with 7 positions matching TRBD1. CDR3 size: 16 residues. Germline loops: CDR1 KGHSH, CDR2 LQKENI. With V trimmed by 3 bases and J by 6 bases, 11 bases remained unmatched. The CDR3 nucleotides are TGTGCCAGCTCACCGACTTCGACAGGGTGGGAAAACACCATATATTTT. The encoded protein is CASSPTSTGWENTIYF. Full variable domain (remainder filled in from reference TRBV18 and TRBJ1-3): NAGVMQNPRHLVRRRGQEARLRCSPMKGHSHVYWYRQLPEEGLKFMVYLQKENIIDESGMPKERFSAEFPKEGPSILRIQQVVRGDSAAYFCASSPTSTGWENTIYFGEGSWLTVV.

The chain combines TRBV7-6 with TRBJ1-1; D ambiguous. Germline values: CDR1 SGHVS, CDR2 FNYEAQ. V lost 2 bases and J 1 base, leaving 5 bases between the germline ends. The CDR3 is 13 residues long. The CDR3 region is CASSLNGNTEAFF. CDR3 nucleotides: TGTGCCAGCAGCTTAAACGGGAACACTGAAGCTTTCTTT.

V usage is TRBV19 and J usage is TRBJ2-3, with a weak D call TRBD1 (5 bases). The CDR3 has 12 residues. Germline loops: CDR1 LNHDA, CDR2 SQIVND (reference sequence). Trimming pared 3 bases from V and 9 bases from J, leaving 10 bases between. The CDR3 loop is CASSITQGTQYF. The DNA of the CDR3 is TGTGCCAGTAGTATCACTCAGGGAACGCAGTATTTT.

The chain combines TRBV4-1 with TRBJ2-1, with TRBD2 identical over 10 bases. CDR1 and CDR2 from the germline V gene are MGHRA and YSYEKL. The ends lost 4 bases at V and 4 bases at J; junction bases unmatched: 10. The CDR3 has 17 amino acids. In DNA, the CDR3 is TGCGCCAGCAGCCCCCGGTTACTAGCGGGGTTATACAATGAGCAGTTCTTC. This translates into CASSPRLLAGLYNEQFF.

The chain joins TRBV7-3 to TRBJ1-1; 10 bases align to TRBD1. CDR3 length equals 16 residues. V shed 5 bases and J 3 bases; nucleotides not matched to a gene: 9. CDR1 SGHTA and CDR2 FQGTGA come from the germline V gene. The CDR3 reads CASSLTGGFEDTEAFF. CDR3 DNA: TGTGCCAGCAGCCTGACAGGGGGCTTTGAAGACACTGAAGCTTTCTTT.